These 22 T cell receptor beta chains were sequenced from one sample in a study of T cell changes during pregnancy in multiple sclerosis. This table comes from immunoSEQ multiplex PCR, and its TCRdb copy is limited to in-frame clones, with some not included. The sample holds approximately 80,000 clones, approximately 95% seen once. This specimen was peripheral blood, taken in the second trimester of pregnancy. These receptors were collected from a female donor in good health, enrolled as a control in a pregnancy study.

The chain uses TRBV4-1 and TRBJ1-2; D unclear. The CDR3 contains 15 residues. V was cut by 4 bases and J by 3 bases, with 15 bases left in between. From germline, CDR1 is MGHRA and CDR2 YSYEKL. CDR3 DNA sequence: TGCGCCAGCAGCCCTAGTGGCCCAGTATACTATGGCTACACCTTC. Its translation: CASSPSGPVYYGYTF.

The rearrangement joins TRBV19 to TRBJ2-1, with 10 bases lining up with TRBD2. CDR1 is LNHDA, CDR2 SQIVND, per germline (reference sequence). CDR3 size: 11 residues. With 9 bases clipped from V and 9 bases from J, the junction kept 2 bases outside the gene matches. DNA of the CDR3: TGTGCCAGCGGACTAGCGGCTGAGCAGTTCTTC. Translated: CASGLAAEQFF.

The V and J genes are TRBV15 and TRBJ2-7, with 12 bases lining up with TRBD1. The J segment lost 6 bases and the V segment lost 4 bases, leaving 7 bases of the junction unmatched. Germline CDR1 and CDR2: LNHNV and YYDKDF (reference sequence). The CDR3 has 15 residues. CDR3 protein: CATSTTGTGGSEQYF. CDR3 nucleotide sequence: TGTGCCACCAGCACTACCGGGACAGGGGGCAGCGAGCAGTACTTC.

In its sample, this clone was seen once. J is TRBJ2-1 and V is TRBV7-9; 12 bases match TRBD1. J gave up 8 bases and V 3 bases, and 5 bases lay outside the gene matches. Germline-derived CDR1 and CDR2 are SEHNR and FQNEAQ (reference sequence). This CDR3 is built from 15 residues. CDR3 DNA sequence: TGTGCCAGCAGCTTCCGGGACAGGGGGCTACATGAGCAGTTCTTC. It is translated as CASSFRDRGLHEQFF.

The V gene is TRBV19, the J gene TRBJ2-7, with TRBD1 identical over 8 bases. The V and J ends lost 5 bases and 0 bases, in that order; junction bases with no gene match: 6. In germline, CDR1 is LNHDA, CDR2 SQIVND (reference sequence). The CDR3 has 15 amino acids. CDR3 coding DNA: TGTGCCAGTAGTTCCGGACAGGGATTCTCCTACGAGCAGTACTTC. Translation gives CASSSGQGFSYEQYF.

The chain couples TRBV13 to TRBJ1-1; D uncertain. Trimming removed 4 bases from V and 1 base from J, with 10 bases in between. This CDR3 contains 14 residues. Germline CDR1 and CDR2: PRHDT and FYEKMQ (reference sequence). For the CDR3, the DNA is TGTGCCAGCAGCTCGCGACTGACGAACACTGAAGCTTTCTTT. Translating gives CASSSRLTNTEAFF.

The chain joins TRBV7-2 to TRBJ2-5; D may be TRBD1 (6 bases). The V and J ends lost 5 bases and 2 bases respectively, with 9 bases between them. Germline CDR1 is SGHTA and CDR2 is FQGNSA. The CDR3 length is 13 residues. CDR3 residues: CASSRDRQETQYF. The CDR3 DNA follows: TGTGCCAGCAGCCGTGACAGGCAAGAGACCCAGTACTTC.

The chain is built from TRBV27 and TRBJ2-5, with 11 bases aligning to TRBD2. Germline CDR1 reads MNHEY; CDR2 reads SMNVEV (reference sequence). This CDR3 region has 17 residues. J lost 2 bases, V lost 3 bases, and 8 bases had no gene match. The DNA for the CDR3 is TGTGCCAGCAGTTTTGGTCTAGCGGGAGGTTGGCAAGAGACCCAGTACTTC. It translates to CASSFGLAGGWQETQYF.

V usage is TRBV28 and J usage is TRBJ1-2, with TRBD1 identical over 8 bases. CDR3 size: 16 residues. The V segment lost 3 bases and the J segment 3 bases; nucleotides outside the gene matches: 9. Germline V gene lookup returns CDR1 MDHEN and CDR2 SYDVKM. The CDR3 nucleotides are TGTGCCAGCAGTTTTTACCATCAGGGGGCCCACTATGGCTACACCTTC. Translation: CASSFYHQGAHYGYTF.

CDR3 bases: TGCAGCGTTGATACACAGGGCGACTATGGCTACACCTTC. Amino acid sequence: CSVDTQGDYGYTF. This chain links TRBV29-1 with TRBJ1-2; maybe TRBD1 (6 bases). CDR3 length: 13 amino acids. Germline assignment: CDR1 SQVTM and CDR2 ANQGSEA. V lost 3 bases, J lost 3 bases, and 11 bases lay in between.

The chain couples TRBV7-9 to TRBJ1-1, with D perhaps matching TRBD1 (6 bases). Trimming removed 3 bases at V and 6 bases at J, with 11 bases between. The CDR3 is 13 residues long. Looked up from germline, CDR1 is SEHNR and CDR2 is FQNEAQ (reference sequence). DNA for the CDR3: TGTGCCAGCAGCTTCCAGGGGTTGTCTGAAGCTTTCTTT. Encoded protein: CASSFQGLSEAFF.

This clone was recorded a few times. CDR3 DNA sequence: TGTGCCAGCAGCAGTGCGTACGAGCAGTACTTC. Its translation is CASSSAYEQYF. The chain couples TRBV14 to TRBJ2-7; D unclear. Germline V CDR1 and CDR2: SGHDN, FVKESK. The CDR3 sequence is 11 residues long. V lost 5 bases and J 4 bases, leaving 6 bases between the germline ends.

In this sample, this clone turned up a few times. The chain carries TRBV19 and TRBJ1-1, with D possibly TRBD1 on 5 matching bases. Trimming took 6 bases from V and 1 from J, leaving 9 bases between them. The germline CDR1 and CDR2 sequences are LNHDA and SQIVND (reference sequence). This CDR3 contains 13 residues. This CDR3 reads CASRSGPNTEAFF. The CDR3 DNA follows: TGTGCCAGTAGATCAGGGCCGAACACTGAAGCTTTCTTT.

The gene calls are TRBV19 and TRBJ2-3, with TRBD1 matching over 7 bases. The CDR3 is made up of 14 amino acids. Germline assignment: CDR1 LNHDA and CDR2 SQIVND (reference sequence). Germline trimming cut 8 bases from V and 4 bases from J; bases unmatched to any gene: 9. The CDR3 nucleotides read TGTGCCAGTGCCTCAGGGGGAGTTGCAGATACGCAGTATTTT. Translating it yields CASASGGVADTQYF.

The chain links TRBV6-1 to TRBJ2-2; TRBD2 agrees at 12 bases. Germline V gene data show CDR1 as MNHNS and CDR2 as SASEGT. The CDR3 loop spans 15 amino acids. V was clipped by 1 base and J by 7 bases; unmatched bases: 1. The chain's CDR3 is CASSEETSGSGELFF. DNA for the CDR3: TGTGCCAGCAGTGAAGAGACTAGCGGGAGCGGGGAGCTGTTTTTT.

Here the CDR3 DNA reads TGTGCCAGCAAAGGGGAGGGTAAAGGGGAAAAACTGTTTTTT. Translating it yields CASKGEGKGEKLFF. The gene calls are TRBV7-8 and TRBJ1-4; possible D gene TRBD1, 5 bases. CDR3 length equals 14 residues. V dropped 7 bases and J dropped 8 bases, with 17 bases sitting between them. Germline-derived CDR1 and CDR2 are SGHVS and FQNEAQ.

The J gene is TRBJ2-3, the V gene TRBV13; D is ambiguous. The CDR3 runs 13 residues. Germline CDR1 is PRHDT and CDR2 is FYEKMQ (reference sequence). The V gene lost 1 base and the J gene lost 7 bases, with 9 bases spanning the gap. This CDR3 is CASSLDSMNTQYF. CDR3 sequence (DNA): TGTGCCAGCAGCTTAGATAGTATGAATACGCAGTATTTT.

The count of this clone is one. The chain couples TRBV28 to TRBJ2-1; D is undetermined. From germline, CDR1 is MDHEN and CDR2 SYDVKM. With 6 bases removed from V and 3 bases from J, the gap between germline ends came to 21 bases. CDR3 length: 17 amino acids. CDR3 in amino acids: CASSDPTHHRNYNEQFF. DNA for the CDR3: TGTGCCAGCAGCGACCCAACCCACCACAGAAACTACAATGAGCAGTTCTTC.

This rearrangement joins TRBV23-1 to TRBJ2-2, with D unresolved. TRBV23-1 is an open reading frame whose function is uncertain. This CDR3 comprises 15 residues. Trimming pared 6 bases from V and 0 bases from J, leaving 11 bases between. CDR3 amino acids: CASRKCRPNTGELFF. CDR3 bases: TGCGCCAGCAGGAAGTGCAGGCCGAACACCGGGGAGCTGTTTTTT.

V is TRBV19 and J is TRBJ1-3, with 7 nucleotides matching TRBD1. CDR3 length: 15 amino acids. V was clipped by 4 bases and J by 4 bases; unmatched bases: 7. Germline CDR1 and CDR2: LNHDA and SQIVND (reference sequence). The chain's CDR3 is CASSTPGQLGNTIYF. CDR3 bases: TGTGCCAGTAGTACGCCGGGACAGCTAGGAAACACCATATATTTT.

V and J are TRBV7-9 and TRBJ2-7, with 8 bases fitting TRBD2. The CDR3 extends over 17 amino acids. V lost 5 bases to trimming and J lost 6 bases; unmatched junction nucleotides: 18. Germline V CDR1 and CDR2: SEHNR, FQNEAQ (reference sequence). The CDR3 loop reads CASSRASVAGGTREQYF. In DNA, the CDR3 is TGTGCCAGCAGCCGAGCGTCCGTTGCGGGGGGAACCCGCGAGCAGTACTTC.

The chain couples TRBV2 to TRBJ2-2, with 9 bases fitting TRBD2. CDR3 size: 17 residues. Germline-derived CDR1 and CDR2 are SNHLY and FYNNEI. The ends lost 4 bases at V and 1 base at J; junction bases unmatched: 7. Here the CDR3 DNA reads TGTGCCAGCAGTGCCCTCAGACTAGCGGTGAACACCGGGGAGCTGTTTTTT. It codes for CASSALRLAVNTGELFF. The variable domain in full, with the rest retrieved from reference TRBV2 and TRBJ2-2, is EPEVTQTPSHQVTQMGQEVILRCVPISNHLYFYWYRQILGQKVEFLVSFYNNEISEKSEIFDDQFSVERPDGSNFTLKIRSTKLEDSAMYFCASSALRLAVNTGELFFGEGSRLTVL.